Following are 22 T cell receptor beta chains from one sample sequenced in a study of cytomegalovirus exposure and HLA in healthy donors (dated by TCRdb to about 2017). Library generation was performed with the immunoSEQ multiplex PCR assay. The multiplex PCR relied on a mix of 60 forward primers for TCR Vbeta segments and 13 reverse primers for TCR Jbeta segments. The immuneACCESS repertoire file appears here via TCRdb, limited to in-frame rearrangements. These files lack a portion of the clones; in checked studies, under half of the deficit traces to unresolved V genes, and the cause of the others is not known. A total of 150,000 to 200,000 clones appear in this sample, approximately 80% of them only once. The ten largest clones represent around 1.5% of the sample. The specimen was PBMCs. Every receptor here comes from a man between 18 and 35 years old in good health and CMV-seronegative.

For the CDR3, the DNA is TGTGCCAGCAGTGCAAGCGGGAGCCGCACAGATACGCAGTATTTT. It encodes CASSASGSRTDTQYF. J is TRBJ2-3 and V is TRBV6-4; TRBD2 matches 8 bases. Per germline, CDR1 MRHNA and CDR2 SNTAGT. J gave up 1 base and V 4 bases, and 4 bases lay outside the gene matches. There are 15 residues in the CDR3.

This chain connects TRBV28 to TRBJ2-7, with D tentatively TRBD2 (7 bases). This CDR3 contains 15 residues. The germline CDR1 and CDR2 sequences are MDHEN and SYDVKM. Deletions cut 3 bases from V and 0 bases from J, with 12 bases between. The CDR3 sequence is CASSLGGADSYEQYF. DNA of the CDR3: TGTGCCAGCAGTTTGGGGGGGGCTGACTCCTACGAGCAGTACTTC.

This clone was detected a few times. The gene calls are TRBV2 and TRBJ1-4, with a weak D call TRBD1 (6 bases). V lost 5 bases and J 3 bases, leaving 13 bases between the germline ends. Germline loops: CDR1 SNHLY, CDR2 FYNNEI. CDR3 length: 15 residues. This chain's CDR3 is CASSYRAGANEKLFF. As DNA, the CDR3 is TGTGCCAGCAGTTACAGGGCCGGGGCTAATGAAAAACTGTTTTTT.

The V gene is TRBV12-5, the J gene TRBJ2-3; D is perhaps TRBD2 (5 bases). The CDR3 extends over 13 amino acids. The germline V and J ends were trimmed by 5 bases and 8 bases, with 14 bases remaining between them. In germline, CDR1 is LGHNT, CDR2 FRNRAP. Written as DNA, the CDR3 is TGTGCTAGTGGTCGTGAGGGTCGTGGTACGCAGTATTTT. It encodes CASGREGRGTQYF.

The V and J genes are TRBV28 and TRBJ2-7, with 9 positions matching TRBD1. CDR1 MDHEN and CDR2 SYDVKM come from the germline V gene. With V trimmed by 5 bases and J by 2 bases, 4 bases remained unmatched. This CDR3 has 14 amino acids. The CDR3 is CASSMYRGPYEQYF. CDR3 sequence (DNA): TGTGCCAGCAGTATGTACAGGGGGCCCTACGAGCAGTACTTC.

The chain uses TRBV5-1 and TRBJ2-3; no firm D call. This CDR3 region has 13 residues. From germline, CDR1 is SGHRS and CDR2 YFSETQ. The V and J ends lost 1 base and 2 bases respectively, with 5 bases between them. CDR3 DNA sequence: TGCGCCAGCAGCTTGCGGTTCACAGATACGCAGTATTTT. Translation: CASSLRFTDTQYF.

The CDR3 loop is CASSQYSFQPQHF. The CDR3 nucleotides read TGTGCCAGCAGCCAGTACAGTTTTCAGCCCCAGCATTTT. V usage is TRBV14 and J usage is TRBJ1-5; D gene unclear. In germline, CDR1 is SGHDN, CDR2 FVKESK. The germline V and J ends were trimmed by 3 bases and 6 bases, with 9 bases remaining between them. This CDR3 has 13 residues.

To note about this clone: The missing conserved phenylalanine or tryptophan at the end of this CDR3 makes a read error likely. The chain couples TRBV4-1 to TRBJ1-2, with TRBD1 as a possible D gene (5 bases). The V gene's germline CDR1 is MGHRA and CDR2 YSYEKL. The CDR3 contains 13 residues. Trimming took off 6 bases at V and 8 bases at J, with 16 bases between the two ends. The CDR3 loop is CASRPQGAEGYTL. The CDR3 DNA sequence: TGCGCCAGCAGACCCCAGGGAGCGGAGGGCTACACCCTC.

The genes are TRBV27 and TRBJ1-1; D ambiguous. V lost 2 bases and J 0 bases, leaving 7 bases between the germline ends. Germline values: CDR1 MNHEY, CDR2 SMNVEV (reference sequence). The CDR3 sequence is 14 residues long. CDR3 DNA sequence: TGTGCCAGCAGTTTAGCAGGAATGAACACTGAAGCTTTCTTT. This translates into CASSLAGMNTEAFF.

The V call is TRBV5-1, the J call TRBJ2-7, with D perhaps matching TRBD1 (6 bases). This CDR3 comprises 13 residues. The V end was cut by 3 bases, the J end by 6 bases, with 13 bases between. Germline V lookup: CDR1 SGHRS, CDR2 YFSETQ. The CDR3 nucleotides read TGCGCCAGCAGCTCCGGGACAAACGGCGAGCAGTACTTC. It encodes CASSSGTNGEQYF.

The J gene is TRBJ1-3, the V gene TRBV29-1, with no clear D. V lost 4 bases to trimming and J lost 3 bases, with 7 bases between them. The CDR3 consists of 12 residues. CDR1 and CDR2 (germline): SQVTM, ANQGSEA. This CDR3 reads CSVGGFGNTIYF. CDR3 in DNA: TGCAGCGTTGGAGGTTTTGGAAACACCATATATTTT.

This rearrangement joins TRBV5-1 to TRBJ2-3, with 7 positions matching TRBD2. Germline CDR1 and CDR2: SGHRS and YFSETQ. The length of the CDR3 is 15 residues. The ends lost 2 bases at V and 1 base at J; junction bases unmatched: 4. The CDR3 protein is CASSFGSGGTDTQYF. CDR3 coding DNA: TGCGCCAGCAGCTTTGGAAGCGGGGGCACAGATACGCAGTATTTT.

The chain uses TRBV5-4 and TRBJ1-1, with 7 bases identical to TRBD1. Germline trimming cut 4 bases from V and 3 bases from J; bases unmatched to any gene: 21. Germline CDR1 reads SGHNT; CDR2 reads YYREEE (reference sequence). The CDR3 runs to 19 residues. The CDR3 loop reads CASSPVSRQGRRSDTEAFF. Written as DNA, the CDR3 is TGTGCCAGCAGCCCGGTTTCGCGACAGGGTAGGAGAAGTGACACTGAAGCTTTCTTT.

J is TRBJ2-7 and V is TRBV6-1, with D maybe TRBD2 (6 bases). Trimming removed 5 bases at V and 6 bases at J, with 14 bases between. Per germline, CDR1 MNHNS and CDR2 SASEGT. There are 13 residues in the CDR3. CDR3 protein: CASSPTGVSEQYF. In DNA form, the CDR3 reads TGTGCCAGCAGTCCAACGGGGGTCTCCGAGCAGTACTTC.

The rearrangement uses TRBV6-1 and TRBJ2-2; D is possibly TRBD2 (5 bases). CDR1 is MNHNS and CDR2 is SASEGT in the germline V gene. The CDR3 contains 15 residues. V dropped 6 bases and J dropped 3 bases, with 14 bases sitting between them. CDR3 region: CASRTQEGDTGELFF. The CDR3 DNA is TGTGCCAGCAGGACACAAGAGGGCGACACCGGGGAGCTGTTTTTT.

This clone was detected only once. CDR3 sequence: CASSMQTGVQETQYF. CDR3 coding DNA: TGTGCCAGTAGTATGCAGACAGGTGTCCAAGAGACCCAGTACTTC. The chain employs TRBV19 and TRBJ2-5; possibly TRBD1 for D (6 bases). The CDR3 covers 15 residues. Trimming cost V 3 bases and J 1 base, with 12 bases left between them. Germline lookup yields CDR1 LNHDA and CDR2 SQIVND (reference sequence).

The gene calls are TRBV30 and TRBJ2-4, with 10 bases aligning to TRBD2. Trimming removed 4 bases from V and 4 bases from J; junction bases left unmatched: 7. Germline CDR1 reads GTSNPN; CDR2 reads SVGIG (reference sequence). CDR3 size: 15 residues. The CDR3 reads CAWTPFSGRKNIQYF. Here the CDR3 DNA reads TGTGCCTGGACTCCTTTTAGCGGGAGGAAAAACATTCAGTACTTC.

The chain recombines TRBV28 with TRBJ1-2; 8 nucleotides agree with TRBD1. The V gene's germline CDR1 is MDHEN and CDR2 SYDVKM. The V segment lost 2 bases and the J segment 4 bases; nucleotides outside the gene matches: 3. The CDR3 sequence is 14 residues long. CDR3 in DNA: TGTGCCAGCAGTTTAAGCGGACAGGGCTATGGCTACACCTTC. This gives the protein CASSLSGQGYGYTF.

The chain carries TRBV7-3 and TRBJ2-1; 8 bases agree with TRBD1. V trimming: 3 bases; J trimming: 8 bases; junction bases outside the gene matches: 3. Germline V gene lookup returns CDR1 SGHTA and CDR2 FQGTGA. This CDR3 contains 13 residues. The CDR3 here is CASSLDREDEQFF. CDR3 sequence (DNA): TGTGCCAGCAGCTTGGACAGGGAGGATGAGCAGTTCTTC.

CDR3 sequence reads: CASSLEGAISTDTQYF. The CDR3 bases are TGTGCCAGCAGCTTGGAGGGGGCGATTAGCACAGATACGCAGTATTTT. The chain is built from TRBV5-4 and TRBJ2-3, with 7 bases identical to TRBD1. This CDR3 has 16 residues. Germline trimming cut 0 bases from V and 0 bases from J; bases unmatched to any gene: 4. The V gene's germline CDR1 is SGHNT and CDR2 YYREEE (reference sequence).

V gene TRBV28 combines with J gene TRBJ1-2; 7 bases agree with TRBD1. Germline CDR1 MDHEN, CDR2 SYDVKM. Losses at the gene ends were 5 bases for V and 5 bases for J; bases not matched to a gene: 14. This CDR3 spans 16 amino acids. CDR3 nucleotides: TGTGCCAGCAGTATAACAGGGGAGGTATGGATTTATGGCTACACCTTC. This gives the protein CASSITGEVWIYGYTF.

The gene calls are TRBV28 and TRBJ1-5; TRBD1 matches 7 bases. From germline, CDR1 is MDHEN and CDR2 SYDVKM. The CDR3 covers 13 residues. Trimming cost V 6 bases and J 7 bases; bases outside gene matches: 6. The CDR3 sequence: CASSRDSRQPQHF. DNA of the CDR3: TGTGCCAGCAGCCGGGACAGCCGGCAGCCCCAGCATTTT.